The present TCR beta chain was sequenced within a study of PD-L1 blockade in urothelial cancer. Study-level background: Atezolizumab 1,200 mg was given intravenously every 3 weeks, starting 2014.

TCRdb's table, derived via immunoSEQ multiplex PCR, lists solely in-frame clones and lacks some. The sample has tens of thousands of clones, about nine tenths seen once. Diagnoses among patients were locally advanced or metastatic urothelial carcinoma. With 5 bases removed from V and 0 bases from J, the gap between germline ends came to 23 bases. Per germline, CDR1 SGHVS and CDR2 FQNEAQ. The CDR3 contains 19 residues. The chain joins TRBV7-8 to TRBJ2-1, with D perhaps matching TRBD1 (6 bases). This sequence was found in a woman aged 70 to 79 with urothelial cancer. This sample comprised PBMCs, obtained around atezolizumab (anti-PD-L1) treatment. Here the CDR3 DNA reads TGTGCCAGCAGCCCAATTACAATCCCCAGGGGCAGCTCCTACAATGAGCAGTTCTTC. Its translation: CASSPITIPRGSSYNEQFF.